The sequence of this T cell receptor beta chain was determined in a study of cytomegalovirus exposure and HLA in healthy donors. Overall study findings and caveats: Presence/absence analyses assumed roughly uniform sequencing depth across donors, which may not hold. The Asian-associated ancestry cluster reportedly had fewer N-insertions than the approximately 700-donor mean in a later analysis.

The study ran its PCR with 60 Vbeta and 13 Jbeta primers. Profiled with immunoSEQ multiplex PCR; TCRdb holds only in-frame clones, not every one. The sample holds around 260,000 clones, roughly 80% seen once. Per germline, CDR1 SGHRS and CDR2 YFSETQ. The CDR3 consists of 14 residues. V lost 2 bases and J 1 base, leaving 10 bases between the germline ends. With respect to this clone: Its antigen is currently unknown.

The sequencing input was PBMCs. The rearrangement joins TRBV5-1 to TRBJ2-7; possibly TRBD2 for D (6 bases). The receptor was isolated from a girl aged 2 to 10 in good health and CMV-seronegative. The CDR3 DNA reads as TGCGCCAGCAGCTTTTCGGGGGTTTCCTACGAGCAGTACTTC. Translating gives CASSFSGVSYEQYF.